This is a list of T cell receptor beta chains from one sample in a study of PD-1 blockade in classical Hodgkin lymphoma. Generated by immunoSEQ multiplex PCR, the TCRdb table keeps only in-frame clones and is missing some. The profile covers 25,000 to 35,000 clones, with approximately 68% appearing a single time and 3.9% taken by the ten largest. The input for sequencing was peripheral blood mononuclear cells (PBMCs), taken before the fourth cycle of nivolumab. The receptors stem from a human donor with classical Hodgkin lymphoma. The CDR3 runs from the conserved cysteine through the conserved F or W. Each record gives: V gene, D gene, clone size, J gene, CDR3 DNA, CDR3 protein. The D gene is left open where the match is weak. Where a row states a size, it is once, few, many or the class of an expanded clone; other rows omit it.

TRBV27	NA	NA	TRBJ2-7	TGTGCCAGCAGCATGCAAGACAGCCTTTTCTACGAGCAGTACTTC	CASSMQDSLFYEQYF
TRBV4-2	TRBD1	few	TRBJ2-6	TGTGCCAGCAGCCAAGATCAGGGGGCCGGGGCCAACGTCCTGACTTTC	CASSQDQGAGANVLTF
TRBV5-1	NA	once	TRBJ2-3	TGCGCCAGCAGCGAAACTAGCACAGATACGCAGTATTTT	CASSETSTDTQYF
TRBV29-1	NA	once	TRBJ2-3	TGCAGCGTGGACCGGAGTAATACGCAGTATTTT	CSVDRSNTQYF
TRBV9	NA	few	TRBJ2-7	TGTGCCAGCAGCGTAGCTACAGACTACGAGCAGTACTTC	CASSVATDYEQYF
TRBV7-3	NA	NA	TRBJ1-1	TGCGCCAGCAGCCAAGGGACATCCGAAGCTTTCTTT	CASSQGTSEAFF
TRBV21-1	NA	NA	TRBJ2-3	TGTGCCGGAAGTAGGCCAAGCACAGATACGCAGTATTTT	CAGSRPSTDTQYF
TRBV30	TRBD1	NA	TRBJ1-2	TGTGCCTCCACAGGGGGCAACTATGGCTACACCTTC	CASTGGNYGYTF
TRBV28	NA	once	TRBJ2-7	TGTGCCAGCAGTTACGTCGAGCAGTACTTC	CASSYVEQYF
TRBV7-2	NA	NA	TRBJ2-1	TGTGCCAGCAGCTTAATCCCGTCGGCGGGGACGAGAGGCAATGAGCAGTTCTTC	CASSLIPSAGTRGNEQFF